Shown below are 26 T cell receptor beta chains from a single sample sequenced in a study of radiotherapy plus CTLA-4 blockade in lung cancer. Profiling relied on immunoSEQ multiplex PCR, and the TCRdb table lists in-frame clones only, not all of them. The repertoire holds about 87,000 clones, with around 90% as singletons. The material was peripheral blood, obtained from a patient treated with radiotherapy plus ipilimumab. Receptors were obtained from a human donor with non-small cell lung cancer that progressed on radiotherapy plus ipilimumab.

CDR3 sequence (DNA): TGCGCCAGCAGCCAAGGGGGCCATGAAGCTTTCTTT. It encodes CASSQGGHEAFF. The chain combines TRBV4-1 with TRBJ1-1, with D possibly matching TRBD1 (5 bases). The CDR3 loop spans 12 amino acids. Germline V CDR1 and CDR2: MGHRA, YSYEKL. Trimming shortened V by 1 base and J by 7 bases, and 7 bases separated the two germline ends.

The V and J genes are TRBV29-1 and TRBJ2-7, with 10 bases lining up with TRBD2. V was clipped by 7 bases and J by 5 bases; unmatched bases: 8. This CDR3 region has 13 residues. The germline CDR1 and CDR2 sequences are SQVTM and ANQGSEA. CDR3 region: CSADGTSDHEQYF. The CDR3 DNA follows: TGCAGCGCCGACGGGACTAGCGACCACGAGCAGTACTTC.

This chain links TRBV9 with TRBJ1-1; the D gene is possibly TRBD1 (5 bases). V gave up 7 bases and J gave up 1 base, with 14 bases separating them. The CDR3 consists of 14 residues. CDR1 is SGDLS and CDR2 is YYNGEE in the germline V gene. CDR3 residues: CASGPTASNTEAFF. In nucleotides, the CDR3 is TGTGCCAGCGGGCCGACAGCTTCGAACACTGAAGCTTTCTTT.

The chain links TRBV25-1 to TRBJ1-4, with unresolved D. Trimming took 3 bases from V and 7 from J, leaving 15 bases between them. The CDR3 sequence is 15 residues long. Germline V gene lookup returns CDR1 MGHDK and CDR2 SYGVNS. In DNA form, the CDR3 reads TGTGCCAGCAGTGATGGACGTCTGGTAGTTGAAAAACTGTTTTTT. Protein: CASSDGRLVVEKLFF.

This clone was seen just once. V gene TRBV5-1 combines with J gene TRBJ2-6; D uncertain. Trimming removed 5 bases from V and 0 bases from J, with 6 bases in between. The CDR3 length is 14 residues. The germline V gene encodes CDR1 SGHRS and CDR2 YFSETQ. This chain's CDR3 is CASRKDSGANVLTF. DNA for the CDR3: TGCGCCAGCAGAAAGGACTCTGGGGCCAACGTCCTGACTTTC.

The genes are TRBV28 and TRBJ1-2; 7 nucleotides line up with TRBD1. This CDR3 comprises 14 residues. The V and J ends lost 3 bases and 5 bases, in that order; junction bases with no gene match: 6. Germline lookup yields CDR1 MDHEN and CDR2 SYDVKM. For the CDR3, the DNA is TGTGCCAGCAGTTTGGGACAGCCCATATATGGCTACACCTTC. Translated, it gives CASSLGQPIYGYTF.

The J gene is TRBJ2-6, the V gene TRBV29-1; D is uncertain. This CDR3 is 13 amino acids long. Germline values: CDR1 SQVTM, CDR2 ANQGSEA. V was shortened by 1 base and J by 4 bases, with 5 bases between the two germline ends. CDR3 sequence reads: CSVEAPGANVLTF. In DNA form, the CDR3 reads TGCAGCGTTGAAGCCCCCGGGGCCAACGTCCTGACTTTC. Full variable domain (rest looked up from reference TRBV29-1 and TRBJ2-6): SAVISQKPSRDICQRGTSLTIQCQVDSQVTMMFWYRQQPGQSLTLIATANQGSEATYESGFVIDKFPISRPNLTFSTLTVSNMSPEDSSIYLCSVEAPGANVLTFGAGSRLTVL.

The V call is TRBV18, the J call TRBJ1-1; the D gene is possibly TRBD1 (5 bases). This CDR3 region has 15 residues. Trimming took 5 bases from V and 3 from J, leaving 16 bases between them. The V gene's germline CDR1 is KGHSH and CDR2 LQKENI. CDR3 protein: CASSARQITDTEAFF. The CDR3 region has the DNA TGTGCCAGCTCAGCTCGACAGATAACGGACACTGAAGCTTTCTTT.

V usage is TRBV5-1 and J usage is TRBJ2-7; D call uncertain. The DNA end is more similar to TRBJ2-5, so the J call may be wrong. The CDR3 loop spans 12 amino acids. CDR1 and CDR2 (germline): SGHRS, YFSETQ. CDR3 sequence (DNA): TGCGCCAGCAGCTGGGGCCAAGAGACCCAGTACTTC. Residues: CASSWGQETQYF.

This sequence joins TRBV4-1 and TRBJ2-1; 8 positions match TRBD2. J was trimmed by 5 bases and V by 1 base; bases with no gene match: 10. Germline V gives CDR1 MGHRA, CDR2 YSYEKL. The CDR3 is made up of 17 amino acids. DNA of the CDR3: TGCGCCAGCAGCCAAGGGGGAGGTGCGGGGGGCCACAATGAGCAGTTCTTC. Its translation is CASSQGGGAGGHNEQFF.

On this clone itself: An end of the junction does not agree with germline; a read error may underlie this. The V and J genes are TRBV7-7 and TRBJ2-7; 9 bases agree with TRBD1. Germline V gene sequence: CDR1 SSHAT, CDR2 FNYEAQ (reference sequence). The CDR3 totals 13 residues. In DNA, the CDR3 is TGTGCTAGCAGCTTAAGGACAGGGGACGAGCAGTACTTC. It is translated as CASSLRTGDEQYF.

This chain links TRBV4-1 with TRBJ2-3; D is unclear. From germline, CDR1 is MGHRA and CDR2 YSYEKL. This CDR3 has 17 residues. The V end was cut by 1 base, the J end by 1 base, with 15 bases between. CDR3 region: CASSQVPVERGTDTQYF. The CDR3 region has the DNA TGCGCCAGCAGCCAAGTGCCAGTCGAGCGCGGCACAGATACGCAGTATTTT.

The chain couples TRBV7-6 to TRBJ2-2, with 11 bases lining up with TRBD2. The CDR3 consists of 18 residues. V was pared by 5 bases and J by 1 base, with 9 bases of the junction left unmatched. CDR1 SGHVS and CDR2 FNYEAQ come from the germline V gene. The CDR3, as DNA: TGTGCCAGCAGCCCAAGCACTAGCGGGGGCCAGAACACCGGGGAGCTGTTTTTT. Its protein is CASSPSTSGGQNTGELFF.

V is TRBV4-3 and J is TRBJ1-2, with 7 bases fitting TRBD1. V lost 0 bases and J lost 5; bases outside the gene matches: 12. The length of the CDR3 is 17 residues. Germline lookup yields CDR1 LGHNA and CDR2 YSLEER. CDR3 amino acids: CASSQDLGTGVLYGYTF. The CDR3 coding sequence is TGCGCCAGCAGCCAAGATCTGGGCACAGGGGTTCTATATGGCTACACCTTC.

This rearrangement joins TRBV6-5 to TRBJ1-5; 9 bases line up with TRBD1. V was pared by 6 bases and J by 7 bases, with 7 bases of the junction left unmatched. CDR3 length: 14 residues. Germline values: CDR1 MNHEY, CDR2 SVGAGI. The CDR3 sequence is CASSSGTGLQPQHF. The CDR3 bases are TGTGCCAGCAGCTCCGGGACAGGGCTGCAGCCCCAGCATTTT.

This clone appeared once. The chain combines TRBV4-1 with TRBJ1-2; D might be TRBD1 (6 bases). The CDR3 covers 15 residues. Germline V lookup: CDR1 MGHRA, CDR2 YSYEKL. V lost 0 bases to trimming and J lost 2 bases, with 10 bases between them. The chain's CDR3 is CASSQDLGHNYGYTF. CDR3 sequence (DNA): TGCGCCAGCAGCCAAGATCTGGGACACAACTATGGCTACACCTTC.

The V call is TRBV9, the J call TRBJ2-1; a weak D match, TRBD2 (6 bases). The V gene's germline CDR1 is SGDLS and CDR2 YYNGEE. The CDR3 totals 15 residues. Trimming left V 2 bases short and J 3 bases short, with 12 bases between. CDR3: CASSVGGLNYNEQFF. DNA of the CDR3: TGTGCCAGCAGCGTTGGGGGACTCAACTACAATGAGCAGTTCTTC.

This sequence joins TRBV18 and TRBJ2-7, with D unclear. Trimming pared 3 bases from V and 0 bases from J, leaving 3 bases between. CDR3 length equals 12 residues. The germline V gene encodes CDR1 KGHSH and CDR2 LQKENI. The CDR3 is CASSPTSYEQYF. DNA for the CDR3: TGTGCCAGCTCACCTACCTCCTACGAGCAGTACTTC.

The chain recombines TRBV27 with TRBJ2-2; D possibly corresponds to TRBD2 (6 bases). V was trimmed by 4 bases and J by 4 bases, leaving 19 bases between them. Looked up from germline, CDR1 is MNHEY and CDR2 is SMNVEV (reference sequence). The CDR3 loop spans 17 amino acids. The CDR3, as DNA: TGTGCCAGCAGTTCTGCCGGGGGAGAAAGGGGCACCGGGGAGCTGTTTTTT. Residues: CASSSAGGERGTGELFF.

This chain joins TRBV10-3 and TRBJ2-1; no definite D call. The V end lost 5 bases, the J end lost 6 bases, and 5 bases lay between the germline ends. The CDR3 has 11 amino acids. The V gene's germline CDR1 is ENHRY and CDR2 SYGVKD. In DNA, the CDR3 is TGTGCCATCAGTCCTTCCAATGAGCAGTTCTTC. Translated: CAISPSNEQFF.

The CDR3 protein is CASSLFRGNEQFF. The CDR3 DNA sequence: TGTGCCAGCAGTTTATTTCGGGGAAATGAGCAGTTCTTC. J is TRBJ2-1 and V is TRBV28; D might be TRBD2 (5 bases). There are 13 residues in the CDR3. V was pared by 1 base and J by 7 bases, with 8 bases between. Germline lookup yields CDR1 MDHEN and CDR2 SYDVKM. Full variable domain (outside the CDR3, taken from reference TRBV28 and TRBJ2-1): DVKVTQSSRYLVKRTGEKVFLECVQDMDHENMFWYRQDPGLGLRLIYFSYDVKMKEKGDIPEGYSVSREKKERFSLILESASTNQTSMYLCASSLFRGNEQFFGPGTRLTVL.

The CDR3 here is CASSPPGQGSSYEQYF. The CDR3 coding sequence is TGCGCCAGCAGTCCTCCGGGACAGGGGAGCTCCTACGAGCAGTACTTC. This chain connects TRBV23-1 to TRBJ2-7; 10 bases are shared with TRBD1. TRBV23-1 carries the ORF label, with uncertain function. The CDR3 is 16 residues long. The V segment lost 4 bases and the J segment 0 bases; nucleotides outside the gene matches: 6.

This clone appeared a few times. The chain carries TRBV7-7 and TRBJ2-3; the D is unclear. V lost 1 base and J lost 8, with 10 bases in between. CDR1 and CDR2 (germline): SSHAT, FNYEAQ (reference sequence). This CDR3 has 13 residues. CDR3 nucleotide sequence: TGTGCCAGCAGCTTAGGCGAAGCTTCTACGCAGTATTTT. Its translation is CASSLGEASTQYF. The full variable domain, in which reference TRBV7-7 and TRBJ2-3 provide the parts outside the CDR3, is GAGVSQSPRYKVTKRGQDVTLRCDPISSHATLYWYQQALGQGPEFLTYFNYEAQPDKSGLPSDRFSAERPEGSISTLTIQRTEQRDSAMYRCASSLGEASTQYFGPGTRLTVL.

The rearrangement links TRBV30 to TRBJ2-3; D remains ambiguous. The germline gives CDR1 GTSNPN, CDR2 SVGIG (reference sequence). The CDR3 has 13 amino acids. The V gene lost 2 bases and the J gene lost 0 bases, with 6 bases spanning the gap. CDR3 nucleotides: TGTGCCTGGAGTTGGGTTAGCACAGATACGCAGTATTTT. It specifies CAWSWVSTDTQYF.

V is TRBV5-1 and J is TRBJ2-1; 9 bases line up with TRBD2. The CDR3 is 12 residues long. With 3 bases clipped from V and 12 bases from J, the junction kept 4 bases outside the gene matches. Germline values: CDR1 SGHRS, CDR2 YFSETQ. The CDR3 loop is CASSSGLARQFF. DNA of the CDR3: TGCGCCAGCAGCTCGGGACTAGCTCGGCAGTTCTTC.

This chain links TRBV7-2 with TRBJ2-2; D is ambiguous. The ends were cut back, 5 bases at V and 8 bases at J, with 18 bases in the middle. The germline V gene has CDR1 SGHTA and CDR2 FQGNSA. The CDR3 runs 15 residues. CDR3 sequence (DNA): TGTGCCAGCAGCCCCGTGGGGTTCGTATCGGGGGAGCTGTTTTTT. Residues: CASSPVGFVSGELFF. The variable domain in full, with the rest retrieved from reference TRBV7-2 and TRBJ2-2, is GAGVSQSPSNKVTEKGKDVELRCDPISGHTALYWYRQSLGQGLEFLIYFQGNSAPDKSGLPSDRFSAERTGGSVSTLTIQRTQQEDSAVYLCASSPVGFVSGELFFGEGSRLTVL.